The source of this T cell receptor (beta chain) is a study of blood T cell repertoires in COVID-19. Turning to the study itself: Some COVID-19 samples were acute and others convalescent; all came from the United States, Italy and Spain.

The germline CDR1 and CDR2 sequences are SGDLS and YYNGEE. This CDR3 has 15 amino acids. Trimming took 4 bases from V and 4 from J; bases not matched to a gene: 10. The participants were between 18 and 89 years old and came from under 25 US areas. In the source study's methods: Estimation of nucleated cell counts was performed using reference gene primer amplification. TCRdb's table, derived via immunoSEQ multiplex PCR, lists solely in-frame clones and lacks some. That table supplies the V and J calls and clone size; D and trimming were determined from the DNA. This table has about 180,000 clones, more than 85% appearing once.

V usage is TRBV9 and J usage is TRBJ1-2; 7 nucleotides align to TRBD1. The sequence was collected from a human donor with acute COVID-19. The donor label of this sample is uncertain. Input material: PBMCs or T cells enriched from blood (not recorded which). CDR3 bases: TGTGCCAGCAGCCAGTCAGGGGGTACCCTCTATGGCTACACCTTC. Protein sequence: CASSQSGGTLYGYTF. Using reference TRBV9 and TRBJ1-2 for the parts outside the CDR3, the full variable domain is DSGVTQTPKHLITATGQRVTLRCSPRSGDLSVYWYQQSLDQGLQFLIQYYNGEERAKGNILERFSAQQFPDLHSELNLSSLELGDSALYFCASSQSGGTLYGYTFGSGTRLTVV.